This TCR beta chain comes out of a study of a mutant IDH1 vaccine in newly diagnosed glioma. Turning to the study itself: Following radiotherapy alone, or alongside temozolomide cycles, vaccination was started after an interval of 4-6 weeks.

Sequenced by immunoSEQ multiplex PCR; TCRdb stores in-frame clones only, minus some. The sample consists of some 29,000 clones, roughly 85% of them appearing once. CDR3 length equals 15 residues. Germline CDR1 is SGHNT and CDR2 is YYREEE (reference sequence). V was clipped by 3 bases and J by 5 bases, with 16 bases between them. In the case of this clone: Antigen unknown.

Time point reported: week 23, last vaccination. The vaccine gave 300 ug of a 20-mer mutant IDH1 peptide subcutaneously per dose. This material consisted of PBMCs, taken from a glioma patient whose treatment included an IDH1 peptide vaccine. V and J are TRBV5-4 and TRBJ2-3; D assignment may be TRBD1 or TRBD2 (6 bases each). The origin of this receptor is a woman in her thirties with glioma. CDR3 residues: CASSYVGGREDTQYF. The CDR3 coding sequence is TGTGCCAGCAGCTATGTTGGGGGGCGCGAAGATACGCAGTATTTT.